This T cell receptor (beta chain) emerged from a study of cytomegalovirus exposure and HLA in healthy donors. Study at large: Genotyping showed roughly 86% of 398 donors falling in the Caucasian-associated ancestry cluster.

V was shortened by 5 bases and J by 6 bases, with 11 bases between the two germline ends. Germline CDR1 and CDR2: MNHEY and SMNVEV (reference sequence). The CDR3 has 12 residues. With 60 Vbeta and 13 Jbeta primers, the PCR was carried out. The method was immunoSEQ multiplex PCR; TCRdb's version includes in-frame clones alone and lacks a portion of them. Of 140,000 or so clones in the sample, approximately 80% were seen once. This clone was picked up a small number of times. The antigen remains unidentified. General study points: A later analysis reportedly found fewer N-insertions in an Asian-associated ancestry cluster than the roughly 680-donor mean. In vitro, three CMV-associated chains proved specific for CMV antigens.

This receptor was identified in a woman aged 40 to 50 in good health and CMV-seropositive. The material sequenced was PBMCs. The rearrangement uses TRBV27 and TRBJ2-7; possible D gene TRBD2, 6 bases. CDR3 sequence (DNA): TGTGCCAGCAGTCCGGGACTCGCCGAGCAGTACTTC. Its translation is CASSPGLAEQYF.